This TCR beta chain comes out of a study of blood T cell repertoires in COVID-19. Across the whole study: Spain, Italy and the United States supplied samples that represented acute and convalescent COVID-19. The cDNA or gDNA used as material had been derived from T cells, B-cell-depleted T cells, or PBMCs.

In this sample, this clone turned up once. V was cut by 5 bases and J by 3 bases, with 20 bases left in between. CDR3 length equals 16 residues. The germline gives CDR1 KGHSH, CDR2 LQKENI. In the authors' methods: From reference gene primer amplification, estimates of nucleated cell counts were derived. Sequencing was performed with immunoSEQ multiplex PCR; in TCRdb, only in-frame clones are kept and a portion is missing. V, J and clone size were drawn from that table, and D and trimming were deduced from the DNA. This table holds some 140,000 clones, roughly nine tenths found once. The receptor was derived from a man aged 45-65 years with acute or convalescent COVID-19. This sequence joins TRBV18 and TRBJ2-7, with D possibly being TRBD1 (5 bases). The sample consisted of peripheral blood. CDR3: CASSTSSQGSIYEQYF. The DNA of the CDR3 is TGTGCCAGCTCAACTTCGAGCCAGGGATCAATCTACGAGCAGTACTTC.